This TCR beta chain was sequenced during a study of early T cells in non-severe SARS-CoV-2 infection (dated by TCRdb to about 2021). Regarding the research as a whole: Because TCR sequencing was done on bulk RNA from unsorted whole blood, the alpha and beta chains could not be paired. Paper-wide results and their limitations: VDJdb matching was skewed toward anti-spike CD8 responses, so virus-specific expansions were likely underestimated and private and CD4 specificities were missed.

The cysteine opens and the phenylalanine closes a CDR3 of 14 amino acids. Solely the CDR3 DNA is kept, with 42 bases framed from the first base. Cut back by 6 bases and 8 bases, the V and J ends lie 22 bases apart. Via the germline V gene (reference sequence), CDR1 is DFQATT and CDR2 SNEGSKA. This was a case-control study nested in a cohort of healthcare workers in London, UK, who had nasopharyngeal swab PCR tests and blood samples taken every week. Healthcare workers were recruited between 23 and 31 March 2020, during the week of the UK lockdown, and were followed weekly for up to about 15 weeks. At least ten counts were recorded for this clonotype. Its target antigen remains unknown. Base qualities are not at hand, and no much larger clone is one base apart. Preparation of the library involved 5' RACE. The sequencing machine was a NextSeq 500. To correct for sequencing error and PCR bias, the TCR library protocol tagged individual cDNA molecules with unique molecular identifiers. TCR alpha and beta chains were both sequenced, and the abundances of alpha and beta sequences in each sample were closely correlated with each other. For the original study's pipeline: Decombinator V4 was used to annotate the V gene, J gene and CDR3 of the TCR sequences. TCRs were defined as expanded if a significant change between any two time points was detected under a Poisson model with p below 0.0001. Abundances of TCRs were expressed as counts per million after normalisation to the total number of TCRs sequenced in each sample. TRAV1-2 paired with TRAJ12, TRAJ20 or TRAJ33 defined MAIT TCRs, while TRAV10 paired with TRAJ18 defined iNKT TCRs. VDJdb, accessed on 1 November 2021, was searched for TCRs annotated for CMV, EBV and SARS-CoV-2, and TCRs annotated for more than one antigen were excluded. TCRdb handled the public reads itself, with Q25 trimming in fastp and clone calling in MiXCR, and kept productive beta chains. Entries that share a CDR3 protein sequence are merged under the most common genes and DNA. The V and J calls follow TCRdb's processing rather than the paper's. The sample has tens of thousands of distinct CDR3 sequences on record, 6% to 7% of them singletons. The ten largest clonotypes hold 7.8% of the sample.

The chain links TRBV20-1 with TRBJ1-2; perhaps TRBD1 is the D gene, with 5 bases matching. The TCR originated in an adult who was a healthcare worker with PCR-confirmed SARS-CoV-2 infection or an uninfected control (not recorded which). Sample: whole blood. The bases are TGCAGTGCCCGGCTAGGGGCCGGGGGTGAAGGCTACACCTTC. The encoded protein is CSARLGAGGEGYTF.